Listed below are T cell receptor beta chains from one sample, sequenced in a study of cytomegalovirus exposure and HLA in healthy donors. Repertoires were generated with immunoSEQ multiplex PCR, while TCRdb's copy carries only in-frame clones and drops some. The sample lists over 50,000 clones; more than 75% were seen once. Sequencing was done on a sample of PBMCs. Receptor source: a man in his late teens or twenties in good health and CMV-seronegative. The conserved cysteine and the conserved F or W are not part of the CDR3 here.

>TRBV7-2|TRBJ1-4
ASSPGPTNEKLF
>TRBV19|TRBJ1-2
ASSTTTGADGYT
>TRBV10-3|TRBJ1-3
AIRLPGNTIY
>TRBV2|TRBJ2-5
ASSEGGLRY
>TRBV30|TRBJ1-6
AWRTGGNSPLH
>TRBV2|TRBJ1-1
ASSGRTEAF
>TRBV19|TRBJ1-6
ASSIASGFNSPLH
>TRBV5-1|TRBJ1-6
ASSFVGQGRSPLH
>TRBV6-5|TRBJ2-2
ASSERTDTGELF
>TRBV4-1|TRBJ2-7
ASSRAQGAYEQY
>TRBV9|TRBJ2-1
ASSVYSSGGAGQLNEQF
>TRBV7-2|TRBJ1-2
ASSLTGNPNYGYT
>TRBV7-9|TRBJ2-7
ASSLDLVEGEQY
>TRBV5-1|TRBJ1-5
ASSPLGQGASNQPQH
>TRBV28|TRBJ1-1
ASRETGPDTEAF
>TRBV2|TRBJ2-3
ASSEGEAPGGDTQY
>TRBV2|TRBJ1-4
ASSQEGTVNEKLF
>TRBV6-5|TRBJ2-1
ASSYSGNEQF
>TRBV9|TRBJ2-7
ASSRDRGVYEQY
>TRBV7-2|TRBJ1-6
ASSSRSPLH
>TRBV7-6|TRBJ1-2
ASSLALGGIRTGGHGYT
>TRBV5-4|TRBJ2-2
ASSQAGTRVAGELF
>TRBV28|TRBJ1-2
ASRTPGQREIA
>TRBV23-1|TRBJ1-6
ASSQPQGAGNSPLH
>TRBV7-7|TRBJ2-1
ASSLGSEEEASYNEQF
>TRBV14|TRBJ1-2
ASSNPGQHDYGYT
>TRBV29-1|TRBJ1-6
SVVLGEGSPLH
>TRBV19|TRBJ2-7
ASSIGTSGDYEQY
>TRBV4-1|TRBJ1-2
ASSQREGYGYT
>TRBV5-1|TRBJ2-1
ASSTGQYNEQF
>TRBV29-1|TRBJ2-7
SVERGTGYEQY
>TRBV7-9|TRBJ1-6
ASSSGTGANSPLH
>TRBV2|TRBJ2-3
ASKERGGTDTQY
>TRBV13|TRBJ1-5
ASSLGQGGQPQH
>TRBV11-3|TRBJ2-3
ASSSGTSASRGTDTQY
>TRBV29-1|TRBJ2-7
SVGRADAYEQY
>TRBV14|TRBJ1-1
ASSQAGGHTEAF
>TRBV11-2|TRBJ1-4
ASSLDHRGSGTNEKLF
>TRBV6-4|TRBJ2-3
ASSEGGGVTTDTQY
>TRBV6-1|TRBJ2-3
ASSSDSSTDTQY
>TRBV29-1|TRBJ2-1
SVSEGDPYNEQF
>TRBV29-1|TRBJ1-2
SVKGQGIYGYT
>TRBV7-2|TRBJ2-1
ASSLDRGGYNEQF
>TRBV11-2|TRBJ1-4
ASSQRQGAEKLF
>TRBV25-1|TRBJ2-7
ASSGGGQVYEQY
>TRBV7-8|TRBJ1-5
VRGRGNQPQH
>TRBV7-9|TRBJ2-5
ASSPRGGGIQETQY
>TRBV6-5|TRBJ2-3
ASSYFRGGTVDTQY
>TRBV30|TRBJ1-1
AWAPDSGAF
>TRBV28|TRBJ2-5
ASSSTTGGGETQY
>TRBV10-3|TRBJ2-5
AISPGVVREETQY
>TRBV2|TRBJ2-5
ASNLPGGEGETQY